This is a list of T cell receptor beta chains from one sample in a study of cytomegalovirus exposure and HLA in healthy donors. Some clones are missing from TCRdb's copy, which holds only in-frame ones; the method was immunoSEQ multiplex PCR. The sample comprises more than 130,000 clones, approximately 80% of which are singletons, and around 5% rests with the top ten. The sequencing sample was made of PBMCs. Receptors originate from a male donor in good health and CMV-seronegative. Both conserved end residues are part of each CDR3. Each record gives: V gene, clone size, D gene, CDR3 length, J gene, CDR3 protein, CDR3 DNA. A D gene is named only where the DNA matches it firmly. Clone size, where shown, is once, few, many, or a class for clones that have expanded.

TRBV7-2	few	.	13	TRBJ2-7	CASSFRLGGEQYF	TGTGCCAGCAGCTTCCGCCTGGGAGGTGAGCAGTACTTC
TRBV7-9	.	.	12	TRBJ2-7	CSSSLVVYEQYF	TGTTCCAGCAGCTTAGTAGTCTACGAGCAGTACTTC
TRBV7-2	.	.	14	TRBJ1-5	CASAPRQGNQPQHF	TGTGCCAGCGCCCCCAGACAGGGCAATCAGCCCCAGCATTTT
TRBV7-2	.	.	16	TRBJ1-3	CASSLAAPGSGNTIYF	TGTGCCAGCAGCTTGGCCGCTCCAGGTTCTGGAAACACCATATATTTT
TRBV19	.	TRBD2	17	TRBJ2-1	CASSIPPGLAGYNEQFF	TGTGCCAGTAGTATCCCACCGGGACTAGCGGGGTACAATGAGCAGTTCTTC
TRBV5-4	.	.	13	TRBJ2-2	CASKEGGTGELFF	TGTGCCAGCAAGGAAGGGGGCACCGGGGAGCTGTTTTTT
TRBV19	.	TRBD1	15	TRBJ1-2	CASSIGGQGNWGYTF	TGTGCCAGTAGTATTGGAGGACAGGGTAACTGGGGCTACACCTTC
TRBV9	.	.	15	TRBJ2-1	CASSPRLDSFNEQFF	TGTGCCAGCAGCCCCCGACTTGACTCCTTTAATGAGCAGTTCTTC
TRBV5-1	.	TRBD1	14	TRBJ2-5	CASSPSTGRETQYF	TGCGCCAGCAGCCCTTCGACAGGGAGAGAGACCCAGTACTTC
TRBV30	once	TRBD2	16	TRBJ2-3	CAWSRVAGGSTDTQYF	TGTGCCTGGAGTAGAGTAGCGGGGGGAAGCACAGATACGCAGTATTTT
TRBV18	.	.	14	TRBJ1-6	CASSPIRGKSPLHF	TGTGCCAGCTCACCAATTCGAGGGAAATCACCCCTCCACTTT
TRBV30	.	TRBD2	13	TRBJ2-7	CAWSGGGSYEQYF	TGTGCCTGGAGTGGGGGAGGGTCCTACGAGCAGTACTTC
TRBV2	.	.	14	TRBJ2-7	CASSDSSGNYEQYF	TGTGCCAGCAGTGATTCTTCGGGGAACTACGAGCAGTACTTC
TRBV2	.	.	14	TRBJ1-3	CASSRLSSGNTIYF	TGTGCCAGCAGCCGCTTGAGCTCTGGAAACACCATATATTTT
TRBV28	.	TRBD1	16	TRBJ2-1	CASRGQGARSYNEQFF	TGTGCCAGCAGGGGTCAGGGGGCTAGGTCCTACAATGAGCAGTTCTTC
TRBV7-2	.	.	13	TRBJ1-2	CASSLGGRAGYTF	TGTGCCAGCAGCCTAGGGGGGAGGGCTGGCTACACCTTC
TRBV6-4	.	TRBD2	13	TRBJ2-1	CASSAGGHNEQFF	TGTGCCAGCAGTGCGGGGGGGCACAATGAGCAGTTCTTC
TRBV2	few	.	11	TRBJ1-1	CASSQYTEAFF	TGTGCCAGCAGTCAGTACACTGAAGCTTTCTTT
TRBV5-6	.	.	15	TRBJ1-5	CASSLSPGGRQPQHF	TGTGCCAGCAGCTTGAGCCCCGGGGGTAGGCAGCCCCAGCATTTT
TRBV4-3	.	.	17	TRBJ2-3	CASSKVVQVSFPDTQYF	TGCGCCAGCAGCAAAGTTGTCCAGGTCAGTTTCCCGGATACGCAGTATTTT
TRBV10-1	few	.	11	TRBJ1-1	CASSEGREAFF	TGCGCCAGCAGTGAGGGCAGGGAAGCTTTCTTT
TRBV4-3	once	TRBD1	13	TRBJ2-7	CASSRDRGYEQYF	TGCGCCAGCAGCCGGGACAGGGGTTACGAGCAGTACTTC
TRBV5-5	.	.	15	TRBJ1-6	CASSSLAGLGSPLHF	TGTGCCAGCAGCTCGCTTGCGGGGTTGGGTTCACCCCTCCACTTT
TRBV11-1	few	TRBD2	17	TRBJ2-5	CASSLGYTSGPQETQYF	TGTGCCAGCAGCTTAGGATATACTAGCGGGCCCCAAGAGACCCAGTACTTC
TRBV11-2	.	.	14	TRBJ2-2	CASRGSTNTGELFF	TGTGCCAGCAGGGGCAGCACGAACACCGGGGAGCTGTTTTTT
TRBV5-1	.	.	14	TRBJ1-1	CASSPGHGGTEAFF	TGCGCCAGCAGCCCGGGCCACGGGGGGACTGAAGCTTTCTTT
TRBV7-2	once	.	16	TRBJ1-5	CASSLEGVYSNQPQHF	TGTGCCAGCAGCTTAGAGGGGGTCTATAGCAATCAGCCCCAGCATTTT
TRBV20-1	.	.	11	TRBJ2-3	CSADNTDTQYF	TGCAGTGCTGACAACACAGATACGCAGTATTTT
TRBV6-6	.	.	16	TRBJ1-1	CASKNFQQGPNTEAFF	TGTGCCAGCAAAAACTTCCAACAGGGACCGAACACTGAAGCTTTCTTT
TRBV28	.	.	13	TRBJ1-2	CASSFTDREGYTF	TGTGCCAGCAGTTTTACAGATCGCGAGGGCTACACCTTC
TRBV18	.	.	12	TRBJ2-7	CASSPLGSEQYF	TGTGCCAGCTCACCACTAGGGAGCGAGCAGTACTTC
TRBV28	.	TRBD2	12	TRBJ2-2	CGAGKNTGELFF	TGCGGAGCGGGGAAGAACACCGGGGAGCTGTTTTTT
TRBV9	once	TRBD1	15	TRBJ1-2	CASSVEETGRYGYTF	TGTGCCAGCAGCGTAGAAGAGACAGGGAGGTATGGCTACACCTTC
TRBV5-5	.	.	15	TRBJ2-7	CASSFTSYDYNEQYF	TGTGCCAGCAGCTTTACTAGCTATGATTATAACGAGCAGTACTTC
TRBV6-5	.	.	12	TRBJ1-3	CASVSEGNTIYF	TGTGCCAGCGTTTCGGAGGGAAACACCATATATTTT
TRBV7-2	.	.	14	TRBJ1-4	CASSLGTRGEKLFF	TGTGCCAGCAGCTTAGGGACCCGAGGGGAAAAACTGTTTTTT
TRBV28	.	.	17	TRBJ1-4	CASSSATSRGGVEKLFF	TGTGCCAGCAGTTCGGCAACTTCCCGAGGTGGAGTCGAAAAACTGTTTTTT
TRBV14	few	.	15	TRBJ1-2	CASSQDYQGVVGYTF	TGTGCCAGCAGCCAAGACTATCAAGGGGTCGTGGGCTACACCTTC
TRBV7-2	.	.	14	TRBJ2-7	CASSLYRAHYEQYF	TGTGCCAGCAGCTTATACAGGGCTCACTACGAGCAGTACTTC
TRBV10-2	once	.	13	TRBJ2-5	CASSDTSWETQYF	TGCGCCAGCAGTGACACTAGCTGGGAGACCCAGTACTTC
TRBV6-4	few	TRBD1	16	TRBJ2-3	CASSAVTGQGQDTQYF	TGTGCCAGCAGTGCGGTGACAGGACAGGGACAAGATACGCAGTATTTT
TRBV4-3	.	TRBD1	14	TRBJ1-6	CASSQGTGNSPLHF	TGCGCCAGCAGCCAAGGGACAGGGAATTCACCCCTCCACTTT
TRBV6-1	.	TRBD1	16	TRBJ2-1	CASSETSGTGVNEQFF	TGTGCCAGCAGTGAAACCTCCGGGACAGGGGTCAATGAGCAGTTCTTC
TRBV28	.	.	16	TRBJ1-2	CASNPSARGRTYGYTF	TGTGCCAGCAATCCGTCTGCCAGGGGACGTACCTATGGCTACACCTTC
TRBV27	.	.	15	TRBJ1-4	CASSAQTGLNEKLFF	TGTGCCAGCAGTGCCCAGACGGGACTAAATGAAAAACTGTTTTTT
TRBV6-5	.	.	13	TRBJ2-5	CASRLMYQETQYF	TGTGCCAGCCGACTCATGTACCAAGAGACCCAGTACTTC
TRBV6-1	.	.	13	TRBJ1-5	CASTGGRYQPQHF	TGTGCCAGCACCGGGGGAAGGTATCAGCCCCAGCATTTT
TRBV7-9	.	.	16	TRBJ1-6	CSSSPLAPARRSPLHF	TGTTCCAGCAGCCCTCTCGCGCCGGCCAGGAGGTCACCCCTCCACTTT
TRBV4-3	few	.	13	TRBJ1-6	CASSQRGNSPLHF	TGCGCCAGCAGCCAAAGGGGGAATTCACCCCTCCACTTT
TRBV18	.	.	15	TRBJ1-2	CASSPRSQSPYGYTF	TGTGCCAGCTCACCACGGAGTCAGAGTCCTTATGGCTACACCTTC
TRBV4-1	once	TRBD1	14	TRBJ2-2	CASSHRQGPGELFF	TGCGCCAGCAGCCACCGACAGGGGCCCGGGGAGCTGTTTTTT
TRBV4-3	.	.	17	TRBJ1-6	CASSPSRGGINNSPLHF	TGCGCCAGCAGCCCAAGTCGAGGAGGTATTAATAATTCACCCCTCCACTTT